These T cell receptor beta chains were read from a single sample in a study of T cell repertoires in cytomegalovirus infection. TCRdb fed the reads into MiXCR, producing one record per CDR3 protein. The sample carries 740,000 or so distinct CDR3 sequences, 35% to 40% recorded once. Sequencing was carried out using PBMCs. The receptors originated from a human donor in good health (CMV status not recorded). Some clones in this sample may be carry-over from other donors' samples. CDR3s include the opening cysteine and the closing phenylalanine or tryptophan. Each record gives: D gene, clone size, J gene, V gene, CDR3 protein, CDR3 DNA. The D gene is left open where the match is weak. Some rows have no size entry. The others give once, few or many, or a class for an expanded clone.

>.|.|TRBJ2-5|TRBV15
CATSSIFGSETQYF
TGTGCCACCAGCAGCATCTTCGGATCGGAGACCCAGTACTTC
>.|many|TRBJ2-3|TRBV7-8
CASSLWGRTRSTDTQYF
TGTGCCAGCAGCTTGTGGGGCAGGACCCGTAGCACAGATACGCAGTATTTT
>TRBD1|.|TRBJ1-5|TRBV6-1
CASSAARQGPYSNQPQHF
TGTGCCAGCAGTGCCGCCCGACAGGGGCCCTATAGCAATCAGCCCCAGCATTTT
>.|few|TRBJ2-5|TRBV12-3/TRBV12-4
CASSLEGGKGETQYF
TGTGCCAGCAGTTTAGAAGGAGGGAAGGGAGAGACCCAGTACTTC
>TRBD1|few|TRBJ2-3|TRBV7-8
CASSSRTGSGTDTQYF
TGTGCCAGCAGCTCCCGGACAGGGTCGGGGACAGATACGCAGTATTTT
>TRBD1|.|TRBJ1-6|TRBV30
CALSVPRDSRRSSPLHF
TGTGCCTTGAGTGTCCCTCGGGACAGTCGGCGGAGTTCACCCCTCCACTTT
>.|.|TRBJ1-2|TRBV6-5
CASSSRGPDLRTF
TGTGCCAGCAGTTCACGGGGCCCTGATCTGAGGACCTTC
>TRBD1|.|TRBJ2-1|TRBV12-3/TRBV12-4
CASSLRGRGRYNEQFF
TGTGCCAGCAGTTTACGCGGCAGGGGGCGGTACAATGAGCAGTTCTTC
>.|.|TRBJ2-1|TRBV19
CASSIEGYRAHNEQFF
TGTGCCAGTAGTATAGAGGGATACAGGGCCCACAATGAGCAGTTCTTC
>.|.|TRBJ2-2|TRBV19
CASSPFAGELFF
TGTGCCAGTAGTCCCTTCGCCGGGGAGCTGTTTTTT
>.|.|TRBJ2-3|TRBV20-1
CSATAHHDTQYF
TGCAGTGCTACCGCTCATCATGATACGCAGTATTTT
>TRBD1|.|TRBJ2-7|TRBV5-4
CASSVPGTGTLNEQYF
TGTGCCAGCAGCGTGCCCGGGACAGGGACCCTCAACGAGCAGTACTTC
>.|few|TRBJ1-5|TRBV19
CASSATGSNQPQHF
TGTGCCAGTAGTGCCACAGGGAGCAATCAGCCCCAGCATTTT
>.|.|TRBJ1-5|TRBV28
CASSLLGKQPQHF
TGTGCCAGCAGTTTACTGGGGAAACAGCCCCAGCATTTT
>.|.|TRBJ1-2|TRBV15
CATSSHPDSEANYGYTF
TGTGCCACCAGCAGCCACCCCGACAGCGAAGCTAACTATGGCTACACCTTC
>TRBD2|.|TRBJ2-2|TRBV15
CATSRDLAGAGELFF
TGTGCCACCAGCAGAGACCTAGCGGGGGCCGGGGAGCTGTTTTTT
>TRBD1|.|TRBJ2-7|TRBV28
CASSEIGQGYEQYF
TGTGCCAGCAGTGAAATCGGACAGGGCTACGAGCAGTACTTC
>.|.|TRBJ1-1|TRBV6-2/TRBV6-3
CASSPTVTANTEAFF
TGTGCCAGCAGTCCCACCGTGACAGCGAACACTGAAGCTTTCTTT
>.|many|TRBJ2-7|TRBV7-6
CASSLEYGTSYEQYF
TGTGCCAGCAGCTTAGAATACGGGACCTCCTACGAGCAGTACTTC
>.|few|TRBJ2-7|TRBV4-1
CASSLTLTAYEQYF
TGCGCCAGCAGCCTCACCCTGACAGCCTACGAGCAGTACTTC
>TRBD1|.|TRBJ2-5|TRBV5-1
CASSLGGTGGTETQYF
TGCGCCAGCAGCTTGGGGGGGACAGGAGGGACGGAGACCCAGTACTTC
>.|.|TRBJ2-7|TRBV6-5
CASSSGRIYEQYF
TGTGCCAGCAGTTCCGGCCGCATCTACGAGCAGTACTTC
>.|few|TRBJ2-5|TRBV10-3
CAIRNDWETQYF
TGTGCCATCAGGAACGATTGGGAGACCCAGTACTTC
>.|.|TRBJ1-2|TRBV28
CASSLVAYGYTF
TGTGCCAGCAGTTTGGTTGCCTATGGCTACACCTTC
>.|.|TRBJ2-7|TRBV6-8
CASSYDSRQPLYEQYF
TGTGCCAGCAGTTACGACAGCCGACAGCCACTCTACGAGCAGTACTTC
>.|.|TRBJ2-2|TRBV28
CASSLERGRPLGELFF
TGTGCCAGCAGTTTGGAAAGGGGTCGCCCTCTTGGGGAGCTGTTTTTT
>.|few|TRBJ2-5|TRBV6-1
CASSEAGPRGRETQYF
TGTGCCAGCAGTGAAGCTGGACCCAGAGGAAGGGAGACCCAGTACTTC
>.|.|TRBJ2-3|TRBV6-1
CASSGGGPGTDTQYF
TGTGCCAGCAGTGGGGGGGGCCCGGGCACAGATACGCAGTATTTT
>TRBD1|many|TRBJ1-1|TRBV28
CASSILRGTEAFF
TGTGCCAGCAGTATCCTCAGGGGGACTGAAGCTTTCTTT
>.|few|TRBJ1-5|TRBV28
CASSEISTVNQPQHF
TGTGCCAGCAGCGAGATATCGACAGTCAATCAGCCCCAGCATTTT
>.|.|TRBJ1-4|TRBV6-1
CASSPARAGGEKLFF
TGTGCCAGCAGCCCCGCTCGGGCAGGCGGTGAAAAACTGTTTTTT
>.|.|TRBJ1-5|TRBV27
CASSLEGWNQPQHF
TGTGCCAGCAGTTTGGAGGGCTGGAATCAGCCCCAGCATTTT
>TRBD1|few|TRBJ1-5|TRBV7-2
CASSYRGHQPQHF
TGTGCCAGCAGCTACAGGGGCCATCAGCCCCAGCATTTT
>.|few|TRBJ1-5|TRBV6-1
CASSEGATPQPQHF
TGTGCCAGCAGTGAAGGGGCCACCCCCCAGCCCCAGCATTTT
>TRBD1|many|TRBJ1-2|TRBV7-2
CASSLDREGGYTF
TGTGCCAGCAGCCTTGACAGGGAAGGTGGCTACACCTTC
>TRBD1|.|TRBJ1-1|TRBV5-1
CASSSDRDNTEAFF
TGCGCCAGCAGCTCCGACAGGGACAACACTGAAGCTTTCTTT
>TRBD2|.|TRBJ2-1|TRBV20-1
CMVGGPNEQFF
TGCATGGTGGGAGGGCCGAATGAGCAGTTCTTC
>TRBD1|.|TRBJ1-2|TRBV6-5
CASSSVFNRDRMHGYTF
TGTGCCAGCAGTTCCGTCTTTAACAGGGACAGAATGCATGGCTACACCTTC
>TRBD2|.|TRBJ2-1|TRBV19
CASSSSGTNEQFF
TGTGCCAGTAGTTCTAGCGGGACCAATGAGCAGTTCTTC
>.|many|TRBJ1-1|TRBV7-6
CASSLYNRYTEAFF
TGTGCCAGCAGCTTATATAACAGATACACTGAAGCTTTCTTT
>.|.|TRBJ2-5|TRBV14
CASSQEQLQETQYF
TGTGCCAGCAGCCAAGAACAGCTCCAAGAGACCCAGTACTTC
>.|few|TRBJ2-1|TRBV20-1
CSARDQNEQFF
TGCAGTGCTAGAGATCAAAATGAGCAGTTCTTC
>TRBD2|.|TRBJ2-3|TRBV2
CASSDLGPSGEGYF
TGTGCCAGCAGTGACCTAGGCCCTAGCGGGGAGGGGTATTTT
>.|.|TRBJ1-5|TRBV4-2
CASSKDGNSNQPQHF
TGTGCCAGCAGCAAAGATGGAAATAGCAATCAGCCCCAGCATTTT